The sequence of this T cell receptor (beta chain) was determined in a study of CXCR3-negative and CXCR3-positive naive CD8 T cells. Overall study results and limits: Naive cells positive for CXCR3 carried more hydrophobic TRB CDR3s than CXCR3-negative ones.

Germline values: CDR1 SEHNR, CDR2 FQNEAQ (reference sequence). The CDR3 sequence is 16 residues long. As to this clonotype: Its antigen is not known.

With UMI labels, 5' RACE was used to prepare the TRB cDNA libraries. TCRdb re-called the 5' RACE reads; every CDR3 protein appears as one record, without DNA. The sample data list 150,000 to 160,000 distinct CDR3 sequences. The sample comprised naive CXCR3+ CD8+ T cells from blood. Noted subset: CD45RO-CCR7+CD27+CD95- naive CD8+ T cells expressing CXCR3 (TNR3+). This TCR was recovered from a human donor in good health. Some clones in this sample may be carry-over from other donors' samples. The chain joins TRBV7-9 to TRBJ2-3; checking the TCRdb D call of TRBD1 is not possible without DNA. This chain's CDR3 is CASSPRQGSSTDTQYF.